This T cell receptor beta chain appears in the sequencing data of a study of tissue T cells after allogeneic stem cell transplantation (dated by TCRdb to between 2020 and 2023). The study in broad terms: Every GVHD patient received a graft from a donor; a handful of grafts were unmodified and three were CD34-selected to deplete T cells. If a tissue had multiple samples, a pathologist reviewed H&E sections so that samples with histologically apparent lymphocytes got priority for sequencing. The study profiled TCR beta repertoires across many tissues from research autopsies of patients with and without GVHD, plus mouse models of GVHD. The human part of the study was a prospective observational study with no blinding and no randomization.

Library preparation was by the immunoSEQ multiplex PCR assay. TCRbeta CDR3 sequencing was done by Adaptive Biotechnologies at survey depth, reporting CDR3 sequences, V/J genes, productive frequency and template counts. Amplification of TCR beta CDR3 regions started from genomic DNA instead of RNA. Per the source publication's procedure: Pairwise repertoire overlap between tissues was quantified with Jensen-Shannon divergence, where 1 means complete divergence and 0 identical. Tissues were grouped by single-linkage agglomerative hierarchical clustering of pairwise JSD values, and the clustering results were shown as dendrograms. All patient samples were analyzed with GLIPH2 using simulation_depth 1000, kmer_min_depth 3 and cdr3_length_cutoff 8, and only groups containing more than two unique CDR3s were kept. A standardized tissue-overlap score extrapolated Jaccard GLIPH-group overlap across patients to a standard repertoire size of 1000 clones. Associations of diversity with clinical or experimental variables used linear mixed-effect models with tissue fixed effects and individual random effects. Sourced from immuneACCESS, this table was stored by TCRdb with only in-frame sequences that have V and J called. A share of the clones is absent; for the studies checked, an unresolved V gene accounts for under half, and the remainder has no known explanation. D and trimming were read from the DNA, whereas the V and J calls and clone size are those reported in that table. Within this sample are about 730 clones, with about 66% of them counted one time only. The ten biggest clones cover around 40% of the sample.

Including the terminal cysteine and phenylalanine, the CDR3 comprises 14 residues. The sequence is cut down to CDR3 DNA, 42 bases in frame from base 1. For CDR1 and CDR2, the germline V gene lists SGHDT and YYEEEE. The V end gives up 4 bases and the J end 5 bases, leaving 3 bases in the junction not matched to a gene. In light of the paper, this sample's time point label describes: human tissue collected at research (rapid) autopsy. Over an approximately 3-year period, 6 to 8 adult allo-HCT recipients with steroid-refractory GVHD were prospectively enrolled in a research-autopsy study. Gastrointestinal GVHD was present in all GVHD patients, several lines of GVHD-directed therapy were administered to all GVHD patients, and skin involvement was additionally present in 4 or 5 GVHD patients. Autopsy tissues, which were obtained after a median post-mortem interval of approximately 9.9 hours, included GI sites from esophagus to rectum, liver, skin and lymphoid organs including spleen. Autopsy specimens were bisected, with one portion flash-frozen in liquid nitrogen and the remainder formalin-fixed, and GI outer muscle layers were removed. To extract genomic DNA from frozen tissues, either the Mag-Bind Blood & Tissue DNA HDQ 96 Kit on a Chemagic 360 or the DNeasy Blood & Tissue Kit was used. Because of concern about red blood cell contamination, the extracted DNA went through further purification with the Genomic DNA Clean & Concentrator-25 kit.

Overall results and qualifications from the work: Within patients, how anatomically similar tissues were was a major factor shaping TCR repertoire composition, regardless of disease or transplant status. Not many T cell clones showed up in more than one patient, yet clustering based on motifs uncovered repertoire signatures that were shared across patients in a tissue-specific way. The patient cohort was small and clinically heterogeneous, and sampling depth was acknowledged as a limitation. Which tissue TCRs were alloreactive or antigen-specific was not determined in the study, and some of the clones might have been host cells that persisted. In both patients and mice, T cells from blood and spleen picked up only a limited part of the TCR repertoire that was detected in tissues.

With regard to this clone: Its antigen is currently not known. Per-base quality was not reported, and no clone a single base away is much larger than it.

Recombination joined TRBV5-6 with TRBJ2-5; 12 central bases correspond to TRBD2. Specimen: liver tissue, collected at autopsy. The TCR originated in an older male patient with steroid-refractory graft-versus-host disease after an allogeneic stem cell transplant. Where a transplant has occurred, the graft donor may have supplied some of the T cells. The encoded CDR3 is CASSLGLAGETQYF. The nucleotide sequence reads as follows: TGTGCCAGCAGCCTCGGACTAGCGGGGGAGACCCAGTACTTC.